This T cell receptor (beta chain) was obtained from a study of radiotherapy plus CTLA-4 blockade in lung cancer. Overall study findings and caveats: Response, reportedly, was best predicted by interferon-beta along with early blood T cell clone dynamics. Blood-borne expansion of tumor-derived TCR clones followed radiotherapy plus ipilimumab.

Using immunoSEQ multiplex PCR, the repertoire was profiled, and TCRdb retains in-frame clones only, with some absent. Of about 98,000 clones listed, 82% are singletons. For this clone: Its target is not known.

Losses at the gene ends were 8 bases for V and 4 bases for J; bases not matched to a gene: 10. CDR1 is GTSNPN, CDR2 SVGIG, per germline (reference sequence). This CDR3 region has 13 residues. Specimen: peripheral blood, collected from a patient treated with radiotherapy plus ipilimumab. This TCR derives from a human donor with non-small cell lung cancer who had a partial response to radiotherapy plus ipilimumab. The chain has TRBV30 and TRBJ1-1, with 7 nucleotides matching TRBD1. CDR3 sequence reads: CAGKGALGTEAFF. CDR3 nucleotide sequence: TGTGCCGGTAAGGGGGCCCTGGGCACTGAAGCTTTCTTT.